This T cell receptor (beta chain) was documented in a study of control samples from healthy donors and cancer patients. Assay: immunoSEQ multiplex PCR; the TCRdb copy retains only in-frame clones and omits some. The table includes about 160,000 clones, 70% to 90% detected once. This CDR3 is 14 amino acids long. After removal of 6 bases from V and 6 bases from J, the junction contained 7 bases not matched to a gene. Germline V gene sequence: CDR1 MNHEY, CDR2 SVGAGI. This receptor was taken from a young man in good health. The V gene is TRBV6-5, the J gene TRBJ2-3; 9 bases are shared with TRBD2. Sequencing input: blood. The CDR3 protein is CASRVAGVGDTQYF. The CDR3 bases are TGTGCCAGCAGGGTAGCGGGGGTTGGGGATACGCAGTATTTT.